This TCR beta chain was identified in a study of cytomegalovirus exposure and HLA in healthy donors (TCRdb year 2017). About the study as a whole: An earlier analysis of about 560 of the donors reported 276 Gb of sequence data and approximately 120 million unique TCR beta sequences obtained from roughly 180 million T cells. About 280 gigabases of sequencing data and roughly 80 million unique TCR sequences made up an early release that covered some 640 HLA-typed donors. Of the 300 to 500 genotyped donors, more than 75% were placed in the genetic ancestry cluster associated with self-reported Caucasian donors. The study aimed to test whether signatures of past pathogen exposure could be identified by cataloging public T cell receptors. The study used immunosequencing to profile the T cell repertoires of 600 to 850 subjects and linked those repertoires to cytomegalovirus serostatus. Besides the first cohort of around 670 subjects, a separate validation cohort made up of roughly 130 different subjects was used. The study combined high-throughput TCR immunosequencing, statistical association of individual TCRs with disease status, and machine learning to predict cytomegalovirus infection status. A later analysis re-examined previously published TCR beta repertoires from 610 or so donors and added high-resolution HLA genotyping to investigate patterns of TCR occurrence. In the later analysis, no new phenotypic data were used to find candidate immune exposures; instead, reliance was placed on TCR beta sequences and their occurrence across donors. To decide whether each TCR beta V gene segment behaved as functional or pseudogenic, an earlier analysis of over 500 of the donors relied on high-throughput TCR beta sequencing. Donor age, sex, ethnicity and CMV serostatus were collected together with the repertoire data. Genome-wide SNP genotypes for about 60% of the 666 donors were used in a later genetic analysis, which treated that subset as a discovery cohort. Every repertoire in the discovery cohort had been generated on one and the same sequencing platform. Both class I and class II loci were covered by HLA typing, at four-digit resolution. Typing coverage differed by locus: A, B, C, DRB1 and DQB1 were typed in roughly 620-640 donors, DQA1 in roughly 500, DPA1 in around 600, and DPB1 in roughly 450. Roughly five DR-DQ haplotypes were treated as single units for association and clustering because of strong linkage in the cohort. On average, roughly 250,000 unique TCR beta nucleotide sequences were sequenced per donor among some 430 genotyped donors of the cohort, with 15% to 20% of those sequences being non-productive. Study-wide findings and limitations: According to a later genetic analysis, donors in an Asian-associated ancestry cluster had fewer N-insertions in productive TCRs than the approximately 690-donor mean. In an earlier analysis of approximately 590 of the donors, most TCR beta V segments were observed in productive rearrangements about 90% or about 30% of the time, broadly matching IMGT annotations. Roughly uniform sequencing depth across donors was assumed in presence/absence analyses, although this assumption may not hold. HLA typing was unavailable for some donors at each locus, so association tests used only the typed subset. According to a later analysis, TCR association rates differed among HLA loci, with DRB1 alleles showing the most associated TCRs and HLA-C alleles showing the fewest. In vitro tests confirmed that three of the cytomegalovirus-associated TCR beta chains recognize cytomegalovirus antigens. Because counts were too low, around 18 rarely observed V segments, including chromosome 9 orphons, were left out of the earlier analysis of a few hundred of the donors. Assigning TCR associations to individual alleles was difficult when HLA alleles, especially DR and DQ, strongly co-occurred. According to the authors, the approach could potentially be generalized to other disease states and immunological phenotypes. Only TCR beta chains were sequenced in this cohort, and the absence of alpha or paired-chain data limited detectable features. Some IMGT-functional V segments, including TRBV6-2 and TRBV6-3, could not be told apart with the 87-base-pair reads, so those segments were excluded. A total of fewer than 200 TCR beta chains were listed by the study as associated with cytomegalovirus. A further reported finding was that TCR beta sequences accurately predicted the HLA-A and HLA-B alleles for most subjects in the first cohort. Most TCR sequences were observed very rarely across donors, whereas some public TCRs were present in many individuals. Cytomegalovirus status was reported to be diagnosed by the classifier with high specificity and sensitivity in both the original and validation cohorts. Most CMV-associated TCR beta chains appeared to be HLA-restricted in a later analysis, and the HLA associations seemed to be driven largely by CMV exposure. A later analysis found that HLA-associated TCR beta chains were more clonally expanded and had lower generation probabilities than equally common non-associated chains. Linkage disequilibrium might explain the correlated functional status among segregating V segments, but an unknown experimental factor could not be ruled out. In a later analysis, several top co-occurrence clusters were reported to appear linked to parvovirus B19, influenza, CMV and Epstein-Barr virus. V-gene and J-gene trimming of TCR beta chains was associated with a missense DCLRE1C variant in a later genetic analysis, and the association was replicated in an independent cohort. For the cohort, immune exposure information was limited to CMV serostatus. Specific HLA alleles were associated with 15,000 to 20,000 TCR beta sequences at a false discovery rate of 0.05 in a later analysis. A cluster of highly shared sequence variants was judged likely to represent a technical artifact of the sequencing pipeline.

CDR1 and CDR2, looked up from the germline V gene (reference sequence), are MNHEY and SMNVEV. Inclusive of the bounding cysteine and phenylalanine, the CDR3 is 14 residues long. Of the read, only the CDR3 DNA is kept; its 42 bases are in frame from base 1. The germline V and J ends show losses of 10 bases and 3 bases respectively, and no gene match explains 6 bases of the junction. The cohort was made up of 666 healthy bone marrow donors. Cohort members were all nominally healthy when sampled, although unrecorded immune exposures were likely present. The donor was CMV seropositive and was included in the group of some 290 seropositive cohort members. Each donor provided a peripheral blood sample, and peripheral blood mononuclear cells were used for TCR beta sequencing. The Qiagen DNeasy Blood Extraction Kit was used to extract genomic DNA from the blood cell samples. Library generation was performed with the immunoSEQ multiplex PCR assay. For the multiplex PCR, a mixture combining 60 forward primers for TCR Vbeta segments and 13 reverse primers for TCR Jbeta segments was used. The CDR3 region of rearranged TCR beta genes was amplified from genomic DNA with a multiplex PCR assay. The amplified TCR beta libraries were sequenced on the Illumina HiSeq System as 87-base-pair reads. As for how the authors treated the data: In a later analysis, roughly 80 million unique TCR beta chains were counted across the roughly 610 repertoires, and about 10 million of these chains were shared by at least two donors. Raw reads were error-corrected and collapsed into unique sequences with a nearest-neighbor algorithm that merged closely related sequences to remove PCR and sequencing errors. V, D and J gene segments were assigned by aligning CDR3 sequences to IMGT reference sequences. For a sequence to be retained, at least a six-nucleotide match to both a V gene segment and a J gene segment was required. A rearrangement was called productive if the CDR3 had no stop codons and remained in frame with V and J, and every other rearrangement was called non-productive. CDR3 was defined by IMGT convention, running from the second conserved V-encoded cysteine to the conserved J-encoded phenylalanine. In an earlier analysis of 587 of the donors, sequences lacking an unambiguous match to a single V gene segment were excluded. An earlier analysis of 587 of the donors classified V segments as functional when productive rearrangements were above 56.7% and as segregating when the standard deviation between donors was above 5%. A statistical classification framework was developed to diagnose cytomegalovirus status using the catalog of TCR beta chain sequences. In a later analysis, TCR nucleotide sequences were compared against IMGT/GENE-DB human TR gene sequences so that V and J genes could be assigned. In a later analysis, CDR3 sequences and most-parsimonious VDJ recombination scenarios were assigned using the TCRdist pipeline. In a later analysis, each TCR beta chain was defined by its CDR3 amino acid sequence together with its V-gene family, and reads without a unique V-gene family were excluded. As a way to deal with suspected cross-contamination and a sequencing artifact, a later analysis dropped more than 500 nucleotide sequences that were highly shared and had low generation probability. For each public chain, a later analysis derived a clonal expansion index from normalized ranks of inferred template counts within each repertoire. In a later analysis, generation probabilities were computed with a VDJ recombination model fitted to out-of-frame rearrangements, and the resulting probabilities were checked against IGoR. Hypergeometric tests were used in a later analysis to score TCR-TCR, TCR-HLA and TCR-CMV co-occurrence, with a repertoire-size bias correction applied to the TCR pairs. A later analysis estimated false discovery rates by permuting HLA or CMV assignments 20 times. In a later analysis, co-occurring TCRs were grouped with DBSCAN, and TCRdist sequence similarity was added when clustering was performed within HLA-allele-positive subsets. For co-occurrence clustering, repertoires with fewer than 30,000 or more than 120,000 public chains were excluded, along with five repertoires with anomalous nucleotide sharing. Held by TCRdb, this immuneACCESS table contains in-frame sequences only and omits some clones. Under half of the omission traces to an unresolved V gene where checked; the cause of the rest is unknown. V and J calls and clone size are given by that table; D and trimming were obtained from the DNA. The sample data list some 87,000 clones, and about two thirds of these were observed just once. The biggest ten clones account for around 15% of the sample.

With respect to this clone: What antigen it recognizes has not been identified. Base quality data are lacking; no much larger clone is found one base away.

The V and J genes are TRBV27 and TRBJ2-7; TRBD2 fits 13 bases in the junction. This clonotype was obtained from a woman in her forties or fifties in good health and CMV-seropositive. The sample was PBMCs. The DNA reads TGTGCCATCAGGACTAGCGGGAGAGACTACGAGCAGTACTTC. It translates as CAIRTSGRDYEQYF.